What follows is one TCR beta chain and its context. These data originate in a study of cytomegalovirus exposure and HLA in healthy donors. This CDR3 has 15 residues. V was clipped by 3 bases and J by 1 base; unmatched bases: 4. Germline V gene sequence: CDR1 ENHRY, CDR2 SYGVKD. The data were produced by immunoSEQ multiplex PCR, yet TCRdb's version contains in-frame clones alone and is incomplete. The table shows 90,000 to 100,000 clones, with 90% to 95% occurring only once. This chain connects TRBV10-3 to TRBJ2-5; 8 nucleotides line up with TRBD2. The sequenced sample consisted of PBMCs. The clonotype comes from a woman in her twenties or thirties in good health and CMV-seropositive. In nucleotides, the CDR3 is TGTGCCATCAGTGAACGGGAGGGCCCCCAAGAGACCCAGTACTTC. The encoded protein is CAISEREGPQETQYF.